The 2 T cell receptor beta chains listed next were all sequenced from one sample in a study of cytomegalovirus exposure and HLA in healthy donors. Profiled with immunoSEQ multiplex PCR; TCRdb holds only in-frame clones, not every one. The data show around 200,000 clones, around nine tenths seen once. The sequenced sample consisted of PBMCs. The source is a woman under 30 in good health and CMV-seronegative.

The chain couples TRBV11-2 to TRBJ2-7, with 10 bases fitting TRBD2. This CDR3 is 14 amino acids long. Germline CDR1 is SGHAT and CDR2 is FQNNGV. V lost 2 bases and J lost 6; bases outside the gene matches: 4. Here the CDR3 reads CASSLLAGDSEQYF. CDR3 sequence (DNA): TGTGCCAGCAGCTTACTAGCGGGAGATTCCGAGCAGTACTTC.

The V gene is TRBV2, the J gene TRBJ2-3; D is unclear. The germline V and J ends were trimmed by 11 bases and 6 bases, with 12 bases remaining between them. The CDR3 has 11 amino acids. CDR1 SNHLY and CDR2 FYNNEI come from the germline V gene. CDR3 DNA sequence: TGTGCCCGCTGTTCGAGGGATACGCAGTATTTT. Its protein is CARCSRDTQYF. Full variable domain (rest looked up from reference TRBV2 and TRBJ2-3): EPEVTQTPSHQVTQMGQEVILRCVPISNHLYFYWYRQILGQKVEFLVSFYNNEISEKSEIFDDQFSVERPDGSNFTLKIRSTKLEDSAMYFCARCSRDTQYFGPGTRLTVL.